This T cell receptor (beta chain) was identified during a study of memory CD4+ T cells and cytomegalovirus serostatus (dated by TCRdb to about 2019). Background on the whole study: A total of about 35 healthy Belgian adults, of whom 9 were CMV seropositive and about 24 were CMV seronegative, were included in the cohort. The study sequenced CD4+ memory TCRbeta repertoires of a Belgian cohort with known cytomegalovirus serostatus to replicate a published TCR-based CMV serostatus classifier. The study at large found these results: The original-framework classifier achieved a median bootstrapped AUC of about 0.95 with a 95% CI of 0.76-1.00 on the Belgian cohort. Only CD4+CD45RO+ memory cells were sequenced, unlike the original study, which covered naive and memory CD4+ and CD8+ populations. Of 170 or so previously reported CMV-associated TCRbeta sequences, about 62 appeared in the CD4+ memory repertoires, each in one to five individuals. For CMV serostatus prediction, a median bootstrapped AUC of 0.95 was reached with the original framework, and a median bootstrapped AUC of around 0.89 was reached with a US-trained random forest. Results were interpreted as suggesting that the CMV-associated TCR signature is largely present in the CD4+ memory repertoire.

Genomic DNA was extracted from sorted cells with the Quick-DNA Microprep Kit. TCRbeta DNA was amplified with the immunoSEQ hsTCRbeta kit following the manufacturer's protocol. An Illumina MiSeq instrument was used to sequence the TCRbeta libraries. The study's own analysis went as follows. Removing out-of-frame sequences left some 2,200,000 distinct TCRbeta sequences, an average of around 67,000 per individual. Each individual was scored according to the count of 150 or so previously reported CMV-associated TCRbeta sequences and the total productive distinct TCRbeta count. A beta-binomial model was reimplemented in Python, and scikit-learn random forests with default parameters were trained on US cohort data. Classifier performance on the Belgian cohort was summarized as median AUC with percentile confidence intervals calculated over 10,000 bootstrap iterations. TCRdb limited this immuneACCESS table to in-frame rearrangements with V and J called. A share of clones is missing; checked studies link under half to unresolved V genes, and the rest is unexplained. That table is the source of V, J and clone size, and D and trimming were worked out from the DNA. This sample gives 45,000 to 60,000 clones in total; around 82% of them show up just once. Of the sample, 0.65% to 0.85% is held by the ten largest clones.

Relative to germline, V is 2 bases shorter and J is 9 bases shorter, with 11 bases between their ends. CDR1 MDHEN and CDR2 SYDVKM are derived from the germline V gene. Reading from cysteine to phenylalanine, the CDR3 counts 13 amino acids. Just the 39-base CDR3 DNA is kept, in frame starting at base 1. Single viable CD3+CD4+CD8-CD45RO+ cells were sorted as memory CD4+ T cells on a FACSAria II. CMV serostatus was assessed using a Roche Elecsys assay, by which serum IgG against CMV pp150, pp28, p38 and p52 was detected. After the samples were thawed, total CD4+ T cells were enriched through positive selection using CD4 magnetic microbeads. Samples originated from another study that specifically interrogated the CD4+ T cell memory repertoire. Peripheral blood mononuclear cells were isolated and cryopreserved according to standard operating procedures, and serum was kept at -80 degrees C. Staining used CD3-PerCP (BW264/56), CD4-APC (RPA-T4), CD45RO-PE (UCHT1) and CD8-Pacific Orange (3B5) antibodies, with Sytox blue excluding non-viable cells.

Regarding this clone: Its antigen target is currently unknown. The sample holds no much larger clone one base away, and base qualities are not on file.

This chain is built from TRBV28 and TRBJ2-1; there is no confident call for the D gene. This clonotype originated in an adult in good health and CMV-seronegative. Sequencing used memory CD4+ T cells from blood. The CDR3 reads CASSLMGLGEQFF. The DNA is as follows: TGTGCCAGCAGTTTAATGGGGTTAGGTGAGCAGTTCTTC.